Presented here are 19 T cell receptor beta chains from one specimen sequenced in a study of T-cell memory formation after mild COVID-19. TCRdb processed the 5' RACE reads anew with MiXCR; each CDR3 protein has one entry. The sample shows fewer than 400,000 distinct CDR3 sequences, approximately 16% of them seen only once. The sample comprised PBMCs or a T cell subset sorted from them (not recorded which). These receptors all come from a man younger than 35 who had mild COVID-19 (a few samples of this study predate the infection). Cell type and time point are not known.

The gene calls are TRBV20-1 and TRBJ1-2, with 7 bases identical to TRBD1. Germline V gene lookup returns CDR1 DFQATT and CDR2 SNEGSKA (reference sequence). This CDR3 has 13 amino acids. The trim removed 5 bases at V and 0 bases at J, leaving 3 bases unmatched. The CDR3 region has the DNA TGCAGTGCTCCGGGACAGACTAACTATGGCTACACCTTC. Translated: CSAPGQTNYGYTF.

This clonotype occurred a few times. The V gene is TRBV20-1, the J gene TRBJ1-2; 9 positions agree with TRBD1. The CDR3 spans 15 residues. V trimming: 2 bases; J trimming: 4 bases; junction bases outside the gene matches: 8. Germline V gene data show CDR1 as DFQATT and CDR2 as SNEGSKA (reference sequence). CDR3 residues: CSARRTGVEVYGYTF. In DNA, the CDR3 is TGCAGTGCTAGACGGACAGGGGTGGAGGTCTATGGCTACACCTTC.

V and J are TRBV5-1 and TRBJ2-1, with 9 positions matching TRBD2. V gave up 2 bases and J gave up 0 bases; unmatched junction bases: 6. The germline gives CDR1 SGHRS, CDR2 YFSETQ. This CDR3 comprises 17 residues. The CDR3 DNA reads TGCGCCAGCAGCTTTATAGCGGGGGCAAGCTCCTACAATGAGCAGTTCTTC. Translating it yields CASSFIAGASSYNEQFF.

J is TRBJ2-1 and V is TRBV30; D call uncertain. V was cut by 1 base and J by 3 bases, with 4 bases left in between. Germline V CDR1 and CDR2: GTSNPN, SVGIG (reference sequence). This CDR3 spans 12 amino acids. The CDR3 here is CAWSGDYNEQFF. CDR3 nucleotide sequence: TGTGCCTGGAGTGGGGACTACAATGAGCAGTTCTTC.

The gene calls are TRBV7-7 and TRBJ1-1, with 9 bases matching TRBD1. V was clipped by 4 bases and J by 6 bases; unmatched bases: 3. Germline-derived CDR1 and CDR2 are SSHAT and FNYEAQ (reference sequence). The CDR3 covers 13 residues. The CDR3 nucleotides read TGTGCCAGCAGCTCAGACAGGGGGGCTGAAGCTTTCTTT. Amino acid sequence: CASSSDRGAEAFF.

CDR3 sequence: CASSLLSGAYNEQFF. CDR3 in DNA: TGCGCCAGCAGCTTGCTGAGCGGGGCATACAATGAGCAGTTCTTC. V and J are TRBV5-1 and TRBJ2-1, with TRBD2 matching 7 bases. Germline-derived CDR1 and CDR2 are SGHRS and YFSETQ. With 1 base clipped from V and 4 bases from J, the junction kept 5 bases outside the gene matches. CDR3 length: 15 residues.

The chain combines TRBV12-3 or TRBV12-4 with TRBJ1-1; a weak D match, TRBD1 (6 bases). The CDR3 is 11 amino acids. With 6 bases removed from V and 6 bases from J, the gap between germline ends came to 8 bases. CDR3 amino acids: CASRRTAEAFF. For the CDR3, the DNA is TGTGCCAGCAGAAGGACAGCTGAAGCTTTCTTT.

This clonotype was detected ten times or more. The genes are TRBV5-1 and TRBJ1-1; 7 bases align to TRBD1. The CDR3 contains 13 residues. After removal of 5 bases from V and 5 bases from J, the junction contained 6 bases not matched to a gene. Germline CDR1 reads SGHRS; CDR2 reads YFSETQ. The CDR3 here is CASRTGQLTEAFF. As DNA, the CDR3 is TGCGCCAGCAGGACGGGACAGTTAACTGAAGCTTTCTTT.

This clonotype was detected only a few times. V and J are TRBV7-2 and TRBJ1-2; D ambiguous. Germline CDR1 reads SGHTA; CDR2 reads FQGNSA. Trimming took 1 base from V and 0 from J, leaving 12 bases between them. This CDR3 contains 16 residues. The CDR3 region is CASSLVRGLANYGYTF. The CDR3 nucleotides read TGTGCCAGCAGCTTAGTGCGAGGGCTAGCTAACTATGGCTACACCTTC.

This chain connects TRBV5-6 to TRBJ1-1; D unresolved. CDR1 is SGHDT, CDR2 YYEEEE, per germline. The CDR3 totals 16 residues. The V gene lost 4 bases and the J gene lost 5 bases, with 21 bases spanning the gap. The CDR3 sequence is CASSPPGYRSGTEAFF. The CDR3 region has the DNA TGTGCCAGCAGCCCCCCGGGGTACCGGTCTGGGACTGAAGCTTTCTTT.

The rearrangement joins TRBV7-2 to TRBJ2-5; a possible D gene is TRBD1 (6 bases). Trimming cost V 7 bases and J 1 base, with 13 bases left between them. Germline V CDR1 and CDR2: SGHTA, FQGNSA. The CDR3 extends over 14 amino acids. As DNA, the CDR3 is TGTGCCAGCAATTTCCAGGGGCTCCAAGAGACCCAGTACTTC. It yields the protein CASNFQGLQETQYF.

This clonotype occurred a few times. V usage is TRBV19 and J usage is TRBJ1-5; 8 bases fit TRBD1. Trimming cost V 10 bases and J 6 bases; bases outside gene matches: 8. The CDR3 has 13 residues. From germline, CDR1 is LNHDA and CDR2 SQIVND (reference sequence). This CDR3 is CATATGEAQPQHF. In DNA form, the CDR3 reads TGTGCCACCGCGACAGGGGAGGCTCAGCCCCAGCATTTT.

This clonotype was found a few times. The chain employs TRBV5-6 and TRBJ2-1; 7 bases match TRBD2. The length of the CDR3 is 15 residues. Unmatched junction bases numbered 6, after V lost 4 bases and J lost 2 bases. Germline V lookup: CDR1 SGHDT, CDR2 YYEEEE. The CDR3, as DNA: TGTGCCAGCAGCCCTGGCGGGGGTGCCTACAATGAGCAGTTCTTC. Amino acids: CASSPGGGAYNEQFF.

This clonotype has just a few counts. This chain links TRBV7-9 with TRBJ1-5; no clear D. This CDR3 region has 12 residues. Per germline, CDR1 SEHNR and CDR2 FQNEAQ (reference sequence). V was shortened by 1 base and J by 9 bases, with 7 bases between the two germline ends. The CDR3 DNA reads as TGTGCCAGCAGCTTAGAGGAGTCGCCCCAGCATTTT. Translated: CASSLEESPQHF.

This clonotype was counted only a few times. V gene TRBV5-1 combines with J gene TRBJ1-1, with D possibly matching TRBD1 (5 bases). V shed 4 bases and J shed 9 bases, with 19 bases lying between them. The germline V gene encodes CDR1 SGHRS and CDR2 YFSETQ. The CDR3 is 14 amino acids. As DNA, the CDR3 is TGCGCCAGCAGCCGGCCAGGGACCCAATACCAAGCTTTCTTT. Residues: CASSRPGTQYQAFF.

This clonotype was counted a few times. V and J are TRBV7-2 and TRBJ2-5; D uncertain. The CDR3 consists of 15 residues. The V gene lost 3 bases and the J gene lost 2 bases, with 13 bases spanning the gap. Germline CDR1 is SGHTA and CDR2 is FQGNSA. The CDR3 loop is CASSFAPGTQETQYF. The CDR3 DNA follows: TGTGCCAGCAGCTTCGCTCCCGGAACACAAGAGACCCAGTACTTC.

This clonotype has a count of ten or more. The rearrangement joins TRBV9 to TRBJ2-3; weak D call: TRBD1 (6 bases). V lost 0 bases and J 5 bases, leaving 10 bases between the germline ends. Germline V gene sequence: CDR1 SGDLS, CDR2 YYNGEE. This CDR3 has 14 residues. The CDR3 reads CASSVGGQQDTQYF. The CDR3 coding sequence is TGTGCCAGCAGCGTAGGAGGACAGCAAGATACGCAGTATTTT.

In its sample, this clonotype was seen a few times. The chain employs TRBV7-3 and TRBJ2-2, with 10 bases lining up with TRBD2. This CDR3 region has 15 residues. From germline, CDR1 is SGHTA and CDR2 FQGTGA. Germline trimming cut 6 bases from V and 6 bases from J; bases unmatched to any gene: 7. The CDR3 reads CASRESGGVAGELFF. CDR3 coding DNA: TGTGCCAGCAGAGAAAGCGGGGGGGTCGCCGGGGAGCTGTTTTTT. Full variable domain (outside the CDR3, taken from reference TRBV7-3 and TRBJ2-2): GAGVSQTPSNKVTEKGKYVELRCDPISGHTALYWYRQSLGQGPEFLIYFQGTGAADDSGLPNDRFFAVRPEGSVSTLKIQRTERGDSAVYLCASRESGGVAGELFFGEGSRLTVL.

This clonotype was observed a handful of times. The gene calls are TRBV5-1 and TRBJ2-3; TRBD1 matches at 8 bases. This CDR3 is 14 amino acids long. Unmatched junction bases numbered 2, after V lost 1 base and J lost 4 bases. Per the germline V gene, CDR1 is SGHRS and CDR2 is YFSETQ. The CDR3 DNA reads TGCGCCAGCAGCTTGAACAGGGGGGCAGATACGCAGTATTTT. Translating gives CASSLNRGADTQYF.